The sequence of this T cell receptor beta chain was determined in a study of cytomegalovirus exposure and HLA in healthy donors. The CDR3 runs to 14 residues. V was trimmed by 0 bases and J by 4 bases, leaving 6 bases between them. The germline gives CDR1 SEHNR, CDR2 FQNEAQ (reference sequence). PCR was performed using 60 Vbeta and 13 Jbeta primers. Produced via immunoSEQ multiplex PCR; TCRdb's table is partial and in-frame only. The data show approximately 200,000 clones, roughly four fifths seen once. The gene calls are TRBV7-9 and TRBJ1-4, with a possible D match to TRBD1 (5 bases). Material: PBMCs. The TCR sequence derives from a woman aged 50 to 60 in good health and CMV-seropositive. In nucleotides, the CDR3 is TGTGCCAGCAGCTTAGCAGGGGATAATGAAAAACTGTTTTTT. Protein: CASSLAGDNEKLFF.